These T cell receptor beta chains were read from a single sample in a study of STAT5B mutations in CD4+ large granular lymphocyte leukemia. Sequencing used immunoSEQ multiplex PCR; TCRdb keeps in-frame clones, though not all of them. The sample carries roughly 40,000 clones, 70% to 85% recorded once. The sequencing input was CD4+ T cells from blood buffy coats. These receptors came from a human donor in good health. The CDR3 runs from the conserved cysteine through the conserved F or W. The D gene is left open where the match is weak. Where a row states a size, it is once, few, many or the class of an expanded clone; other rows omit it.

V	size	D	J	DNA	CDR3
TRBV14	NA	NA	TRBJ1-3	TGTGCCAGCAGCCAAACCCCGGGGGCTAGTGGAAACACCATATATTTT	CASSQTPGASGNTIYF
TRBV11-2	NA	TRBD1	TRBJ1-3	TGTGCCAGCAGCTTAGTACAGGGGAGCTCTGGAAACACCATATATTTT	CASSLVQGSSGNTIYF
TRBV7-9	NA	TRBD2	TRBJ2-3	TGTGCCAGCAGCTTCGGGACTAGCGGCACAGATACGCAGTATTTT	CASSFGTSGTDTQYF
TRBV4-2	NA	TRBD1	TRBJ1-1	TGTGCCAGCAGCCAAGATCTTGCGGGCAGGGGGCTGTATACTGAAGCTTTCTTT	CASSQDLAGRGLYTEAFF
TRBV9	few	NA	TRBJ1-3	TGTGCCAGCAGCGTTGGGGGGCAAGGAAACACCATATATTTT	CASSVGGQGNTIYF
TRBV6-1	NA	TRBD1	TRBJ1-2	TGTGCCAGTGCCAGGGGGGATCGCTACACCTTC	CASARGDRYTF
TRBV9	NA	TRBD1	TRBJ1-1	TGTGCCAGTAGCGACAGGGAATCGAACACTGAAGCTTTCTTT	CASSDRESNTEAFF
TRBV6-5	NA	NA	TRBJ2-1	TGTGCCAGCAGGACGGACGAGACCTACAATGAGCAGTTCTTC	CASRTDETYNEQFF
TRBV29-1	once	NA	TRBJ2-1	TGCAGCGCTGGGACTCTACGGGGTGAGCAGTTCTTC	CSAGTLRGEQFF
TRBV19	NA	NA	TRBJ2-2	TGTGCCAGTATCAAACAGACGGGGTATAGCGGGGAGCTGTTTTTT	CASIKQTGYSGELFF
TRBV5-4	NA	NA	TRBJ1-1	TGTGCCAGCAGCTTTGGTTTGAACACTGAAGCTTTCTTT	CASSFGLNTEAFF
TRBV9	NA	TRBD1	TRBJ1-1	TGTGCCAGCAGCGTAAGGGACAGTTACACTGAAGCTTTCTTT	CASSVRDSYTEAFF
TRBV27	NA	TRBD2	TRBJ2-1	TGTGCCAGCAGGCCTTTCGGGACTAGCGGGGGGGAGCAGTTCTTC	CASRPFGTSGGEQFF
TRBV4-1	once	NA	TRBJ2-1	TGCGCCAGCAGCCCCTTTTTCCCCGGGAGTTCAGATGAGCAGTTCTTC	CASSPFFPGSSDEQFF
TRBV4-1	NA	NA	TRBJ1-2	TGCGCCAGCAGCCAAGAAGGTTGGGGCTACACCTTC	CASSQEGWGYTF
TRBV7-9	NA	NA	TRBJ1-2	TGTGCCAGCAGCGTACGGGAGGGGGGCTATGGCTACACCTTC	CASSVREGGYGYTF
TRBV10-3	NA	TRBD2	TRBJ2-7	TGTGCCATCAGTGAGCAGCGGGAGGCCACCTACGAGCAGTACTTC	CAISEQREATYEQYF
TRBV4-2	NA	NA	TRBJ1-2	TGTGCCAGCAGCCAAGTACAGAGAAGAACTAACTATGGCTACACCTTC	CASSQVQRRTNYGYTF
TRBV11-3	NA	TRBD1	TRBJ2-1	TGTGCCAGCAGCTCGGGACAGGGAGTTGGGTATGAGCAGTTCTTC	CASSSGQGVGYEQFF
TRBV27	NA	NA	TRBJ1-1	TGTGCCAGCAGTTTAGCAGGGGTGGGCACTGAAGCTTTCTTT	CASSLAGVGTEAFF
TRBV11-2	NA	NA	TRBJ1-3	TGTGCCAGCAGACACCCGGGACGTGGGATCTCTGGAAACACCATATATTTT	CASRHPGRGISGNTIYF
TRBV2	NA	NA	TRBJ2-5	TGTGCCGGCGGACAGCAAGAGACCCAGTACTTC	CAGGQQETQYF